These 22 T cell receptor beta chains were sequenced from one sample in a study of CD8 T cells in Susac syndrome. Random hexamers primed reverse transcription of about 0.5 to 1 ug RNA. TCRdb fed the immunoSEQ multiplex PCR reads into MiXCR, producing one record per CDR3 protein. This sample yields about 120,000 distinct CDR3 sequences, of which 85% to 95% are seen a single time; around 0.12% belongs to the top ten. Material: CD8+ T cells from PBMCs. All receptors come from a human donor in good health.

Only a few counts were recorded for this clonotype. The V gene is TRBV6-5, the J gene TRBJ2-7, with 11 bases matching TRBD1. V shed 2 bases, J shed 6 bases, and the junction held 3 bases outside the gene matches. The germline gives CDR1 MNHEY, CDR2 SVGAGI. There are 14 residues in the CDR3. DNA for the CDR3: TGTGCCAGCAGTTACCACGGGACAGGGGGCGAGCAGTACTTC. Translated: CASSYHGTGGEQYF.

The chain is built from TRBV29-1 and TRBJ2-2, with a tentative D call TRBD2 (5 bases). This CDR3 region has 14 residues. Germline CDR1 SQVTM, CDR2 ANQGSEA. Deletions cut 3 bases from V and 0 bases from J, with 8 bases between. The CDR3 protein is CSVDRGSNTGELFF. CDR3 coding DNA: TGCAGCGTTGATCGGGGATCGAACACCGGGGAGCTGTTTTTT.

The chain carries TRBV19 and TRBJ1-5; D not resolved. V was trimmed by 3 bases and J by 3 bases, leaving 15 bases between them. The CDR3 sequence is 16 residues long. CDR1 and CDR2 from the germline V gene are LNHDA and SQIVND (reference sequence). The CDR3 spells CASSILGGDYNQPQHF. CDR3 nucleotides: TGTGCCAGTAGTATCCTAGGCGGAGATTACAATCAGCCCCAGCATTTT. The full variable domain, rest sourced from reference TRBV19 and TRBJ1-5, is DGGITQSPKYLFRKEGQNVTLSCEQNLNHDAMYWYRQDPGQGLRLIYYSQIVNDFQKGDIAEGYSVSREKKESFPLTVTSAQKNPTAFYLCASSILGGDYNQPQHFGDGTRLSIL.

CDR3 region: CSARGQGSTNYGYTF. DNA for the CDR3: TGCAGTGCTAGAGGACAGGGGTCCACGAACTATGGCTACACCTTC. The chain joins TRBV20-1 to TRBJ1-2, with 8 bases that match TRBD1. From germline, CDR1 is DFQATT and CDR2 SNEGSKA (reference sequence). This CDR3 has 15 residues. With V trimmed by 1 base and J by 2 bases, 6 bases remained unmatched.

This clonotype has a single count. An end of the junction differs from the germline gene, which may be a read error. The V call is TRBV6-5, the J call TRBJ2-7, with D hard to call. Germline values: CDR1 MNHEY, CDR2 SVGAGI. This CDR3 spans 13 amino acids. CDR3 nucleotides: TGTGCCAGCATGCCGACGAGCTCCTACGGGCAGTACTTC. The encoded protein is CASMPTSSYGQYF.

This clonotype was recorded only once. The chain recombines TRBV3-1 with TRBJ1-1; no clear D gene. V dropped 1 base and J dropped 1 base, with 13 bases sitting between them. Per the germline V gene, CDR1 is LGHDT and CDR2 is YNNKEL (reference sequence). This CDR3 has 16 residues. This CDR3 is CASSQVSRRPNTEAFF. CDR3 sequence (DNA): TGTGCCAGCAGCCAAGTATCGCGGAGGCCGAACACTGAAGCTTTCTTT.

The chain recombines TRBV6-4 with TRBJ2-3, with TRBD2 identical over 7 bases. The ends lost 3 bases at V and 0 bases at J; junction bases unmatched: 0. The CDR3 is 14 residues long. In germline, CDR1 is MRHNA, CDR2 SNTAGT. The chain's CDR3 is CASSEGLSTDTQYF. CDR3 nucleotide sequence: TGTGCCAGCAGTGAGGGACTAAGCACAGATACGCAGTATTTT.

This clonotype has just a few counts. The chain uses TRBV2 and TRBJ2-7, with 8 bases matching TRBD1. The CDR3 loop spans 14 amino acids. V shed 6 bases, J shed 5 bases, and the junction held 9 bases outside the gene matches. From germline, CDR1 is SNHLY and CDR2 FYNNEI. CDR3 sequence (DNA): TGTGCCAGCAGAGCGGACAGGGAGGAACACGAGCAGTACTTC. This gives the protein CASRADREEHEQYF.

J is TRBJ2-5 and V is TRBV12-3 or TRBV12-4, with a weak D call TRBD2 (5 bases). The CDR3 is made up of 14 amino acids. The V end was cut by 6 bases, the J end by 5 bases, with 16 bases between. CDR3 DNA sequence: TGTGCCAGCAGGTCTCGGGGAATTGGGGAGACCCAGTACTTC. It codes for CASRSRGIGETQYF.

CDR3 sequence: CAYRESLEGYTF. Here the CDR3 DNA reads TGTGCCTACAGGGAGTCATTGGAAGGCTACACCTTC. The chain recombines TRBV6-1 with TRBJ1-2, with D possibly TRBD1 on 6 matching bases. The CDR3 is made up of 12 amino acids. Germline V gene lookup returns CDR1 MNHNS and CDR2 SASEGT. The germline V and J ends were trimmed by 11 bases and 8 bases, with 18 bases remaining between them.

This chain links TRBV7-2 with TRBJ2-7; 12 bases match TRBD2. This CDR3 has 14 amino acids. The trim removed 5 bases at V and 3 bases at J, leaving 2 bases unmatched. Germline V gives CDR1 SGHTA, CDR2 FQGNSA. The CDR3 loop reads CASSRTSGNYEQYF. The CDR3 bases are TGTGCCAGCAGCCGGACTAGCGGGAACTACGAGCAGTACTTC. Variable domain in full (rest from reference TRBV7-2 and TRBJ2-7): GAGVSQSPSNKVTEKGKDVELRCDPISGHTALYWYRQSLGQGLEFLIYFQGNSAPDKSGLPSDRFSAERTGGSVSTLTIQRTQQEDSAVYLCASSRTSGNYEQYFGPGTRLTVT.

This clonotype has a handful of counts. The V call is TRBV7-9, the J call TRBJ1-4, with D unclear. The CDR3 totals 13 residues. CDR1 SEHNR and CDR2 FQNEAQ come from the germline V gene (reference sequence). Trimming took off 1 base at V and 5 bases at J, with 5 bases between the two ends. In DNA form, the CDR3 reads TGTGCCAGCAGCTTAGATGAAAATGAAAAACTGTTTTTT. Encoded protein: CASSLDENEKLFF.

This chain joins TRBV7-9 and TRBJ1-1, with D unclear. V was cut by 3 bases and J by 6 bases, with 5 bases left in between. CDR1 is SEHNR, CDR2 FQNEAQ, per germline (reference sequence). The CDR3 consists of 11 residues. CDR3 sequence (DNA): TGTGCCAGCAGCTTCGTTCCTGAAGCTTTCTTT. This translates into CASSFVPEAFF.

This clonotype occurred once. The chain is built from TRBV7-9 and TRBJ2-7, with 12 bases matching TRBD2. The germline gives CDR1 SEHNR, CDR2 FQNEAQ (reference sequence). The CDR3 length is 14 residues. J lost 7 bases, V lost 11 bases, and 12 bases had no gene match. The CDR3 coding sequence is TGTGCCGTCCAGGGCGAACTAGCGGGAGGTGAGCAGTACTTC. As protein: CAVQGELAGGEQYF.

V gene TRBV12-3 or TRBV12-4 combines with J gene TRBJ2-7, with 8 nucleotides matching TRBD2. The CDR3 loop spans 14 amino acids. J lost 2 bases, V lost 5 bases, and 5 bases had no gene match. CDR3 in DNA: TGTGCCAGCAGTCTTACGCGGGGGGCCTACGAGCAGTACTTC. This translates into CASSLTRGAYEQYF.

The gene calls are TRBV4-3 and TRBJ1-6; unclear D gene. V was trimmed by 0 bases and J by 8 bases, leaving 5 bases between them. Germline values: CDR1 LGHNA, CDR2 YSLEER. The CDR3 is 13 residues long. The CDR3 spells CASSQDLDSPLHF. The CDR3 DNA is TGCGCCAGCAGCCAAGATCTCGATTCACCCCTCCACTTT.

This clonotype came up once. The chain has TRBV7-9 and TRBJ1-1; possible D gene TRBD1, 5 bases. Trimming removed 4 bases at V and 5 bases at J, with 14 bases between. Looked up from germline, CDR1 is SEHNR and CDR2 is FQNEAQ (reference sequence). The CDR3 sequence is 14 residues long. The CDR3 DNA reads TGTGCCAGCAGCTCCAAGGGGTGGGAAACTGAAGCTTTCTTT. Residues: CASSSKGWETEAFF.

CDR3 sequence (DNA): TGTGCCAGCGCGGGGACAGGGGCGGACACCGGGGAGCTGTTTTTT. Encoded protein: CASAGTGADTGELFF. The gene calls are TRBV6-1 and TRBJ2-2, with 10 bases identical to TRBD1. The germline V gene has CDR1 MNHNS and CDR2 SASEGT. The CDR3 has 15 amino acids. With V trimmed by 8 bases and J by 3 bases, 6 bases remained unmatched.

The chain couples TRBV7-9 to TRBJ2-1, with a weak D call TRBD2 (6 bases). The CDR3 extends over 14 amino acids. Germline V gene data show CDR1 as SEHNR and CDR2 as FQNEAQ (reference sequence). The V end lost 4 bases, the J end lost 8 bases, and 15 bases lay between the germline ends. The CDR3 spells CASSSLRLGDEQFF. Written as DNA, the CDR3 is TGTGCCAGCAGCTCCCTTCGACTAGGAGATGAGCAGTTCTTC. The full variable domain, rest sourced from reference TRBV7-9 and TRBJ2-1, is DTGVSQNPRHKITKRGQNVTFRCDPISEHNRLYWYRQTLGQGPEFLTYFQNEAQLEKSRLLSDRFSAERPKGSFSTLEIQRTEQGDSAMYLCASSSLRLGDEQFFGPGTRLTVL.

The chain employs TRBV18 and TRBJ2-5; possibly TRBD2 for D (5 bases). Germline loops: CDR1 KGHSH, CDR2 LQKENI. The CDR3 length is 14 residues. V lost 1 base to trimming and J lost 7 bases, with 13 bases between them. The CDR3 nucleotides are TGTGCCAGCTCACCACTGGCAGTTGAGGGGACCCAGTACTTC. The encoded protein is CASSPLAVEGTQYF.

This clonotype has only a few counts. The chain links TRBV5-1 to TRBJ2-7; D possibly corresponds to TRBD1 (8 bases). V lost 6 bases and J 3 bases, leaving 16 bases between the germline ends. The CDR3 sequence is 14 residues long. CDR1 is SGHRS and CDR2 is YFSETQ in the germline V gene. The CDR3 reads CASTTGGQGYEQYF. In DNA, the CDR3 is TGCGCCAGCACCACGGGAGGACAGGGCTACGAGCAGTACTTC. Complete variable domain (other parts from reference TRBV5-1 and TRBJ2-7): KAGVTQTPRYLIKTRGQQVTLSCSPISGHRSVSWYQQTPGQGLQFLFEYFSETQRNKGNFPGRFSGRQFSNSRSEMNVSTLELGDSALYLCASTTGGQGYEQYFGPGTRLTVT.

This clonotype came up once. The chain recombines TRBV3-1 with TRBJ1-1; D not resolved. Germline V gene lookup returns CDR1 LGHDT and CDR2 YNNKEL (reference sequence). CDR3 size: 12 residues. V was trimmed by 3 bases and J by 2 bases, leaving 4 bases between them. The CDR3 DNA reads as TGTGCCAGCAGCCAGACTAACACTGAAGCTTTCTTT. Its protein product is CASSQTNTEAFF. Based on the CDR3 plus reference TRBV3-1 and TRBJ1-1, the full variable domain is DTAVSQTPKYLVTQMGNDKSIKCEQNLGHDTMYWYKQDSKKFLKIMFSYNNKELIINETVPNRFSPKSPDKAHLNLHINSLELGDSAVYFCASSQTNTEAFFGQGTRLTVV.